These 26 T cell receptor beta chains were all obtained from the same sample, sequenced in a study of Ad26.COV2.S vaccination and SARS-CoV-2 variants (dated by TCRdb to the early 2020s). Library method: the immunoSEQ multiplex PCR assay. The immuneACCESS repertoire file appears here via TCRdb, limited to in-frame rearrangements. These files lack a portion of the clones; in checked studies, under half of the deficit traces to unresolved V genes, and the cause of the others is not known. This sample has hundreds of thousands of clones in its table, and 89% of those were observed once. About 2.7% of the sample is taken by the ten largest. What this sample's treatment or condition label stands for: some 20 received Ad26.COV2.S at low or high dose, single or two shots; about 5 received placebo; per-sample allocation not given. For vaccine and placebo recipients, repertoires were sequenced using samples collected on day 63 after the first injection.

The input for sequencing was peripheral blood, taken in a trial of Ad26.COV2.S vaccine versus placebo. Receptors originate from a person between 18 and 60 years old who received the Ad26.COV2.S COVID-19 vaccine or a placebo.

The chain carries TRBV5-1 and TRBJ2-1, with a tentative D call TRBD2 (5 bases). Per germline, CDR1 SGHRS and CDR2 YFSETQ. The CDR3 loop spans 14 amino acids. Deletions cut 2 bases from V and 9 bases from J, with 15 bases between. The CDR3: CASSLRNREGEQFF. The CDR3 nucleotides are TGCGCCAGCAGCTTAAGGAATCGGGAAGGTGAGCAGTTCTTC.

In DNA, the CDR3 is TGTGCCAGCACCCCTTTAGGGGCTAGCGGGCAAGAGACCCAGTACTTC. As protein: CASTPLGASGQETQYF. V and J are TRBV9 and TRBJ2-5; 8 positions match TRBD2. This CDR3 region has 16 residues. V lost 6 bases, J lost 2 bases, and 12 bases stayed unmatched. CDR1 is SGDLS and CDR2 is YYNGEE in the germline V gene.

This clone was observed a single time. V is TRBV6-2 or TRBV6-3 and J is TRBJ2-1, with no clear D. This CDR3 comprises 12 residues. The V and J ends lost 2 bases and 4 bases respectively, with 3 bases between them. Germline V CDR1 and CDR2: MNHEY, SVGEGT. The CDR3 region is CASSYIYNEQFF. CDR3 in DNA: TGTGCCAGCAGTTACATTTACAATGAGCAGTTCTTC.

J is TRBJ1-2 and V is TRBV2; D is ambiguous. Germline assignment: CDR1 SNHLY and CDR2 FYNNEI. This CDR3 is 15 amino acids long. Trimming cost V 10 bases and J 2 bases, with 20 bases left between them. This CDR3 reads CATSTTLGGNYGYTF. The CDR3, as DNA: TGTGCCACGTCCACGACCTTGGGAGGGAACTATGGCTACACCTTC.

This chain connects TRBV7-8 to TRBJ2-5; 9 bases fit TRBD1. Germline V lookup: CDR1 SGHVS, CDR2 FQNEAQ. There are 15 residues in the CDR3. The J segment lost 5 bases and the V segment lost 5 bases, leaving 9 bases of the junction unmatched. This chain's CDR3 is CASSIGTGYRETQYF. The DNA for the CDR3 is TGTGCCAGCAGCATAGGGACAGGGTACCGGGAGACCCAGTACTTC.

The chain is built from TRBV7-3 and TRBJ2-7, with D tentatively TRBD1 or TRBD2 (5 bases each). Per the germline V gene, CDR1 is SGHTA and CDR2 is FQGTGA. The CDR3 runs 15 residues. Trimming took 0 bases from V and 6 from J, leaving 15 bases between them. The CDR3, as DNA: TGTGCCAGCAGCTTAACGGGGGTGCAGGGCGGCGAGCAGTACTTC. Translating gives CASSLTGVQGGEQYF.

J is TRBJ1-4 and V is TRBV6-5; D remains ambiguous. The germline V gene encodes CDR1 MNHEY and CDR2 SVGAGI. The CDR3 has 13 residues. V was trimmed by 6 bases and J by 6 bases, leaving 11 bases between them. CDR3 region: CASRRSGDEKLFF. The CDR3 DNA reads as TGTGCCAGCAGAAGAAGCGGGGATGAAAAACTGTTTTTT.

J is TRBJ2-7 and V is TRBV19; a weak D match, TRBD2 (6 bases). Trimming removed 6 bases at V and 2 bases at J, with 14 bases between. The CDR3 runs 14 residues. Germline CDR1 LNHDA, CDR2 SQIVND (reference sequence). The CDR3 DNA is TGTGCCAGTAGCCGGAGGGACGGAGCCTACGAGCAGTACTTC. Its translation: CASSRRDGAYEQYF.

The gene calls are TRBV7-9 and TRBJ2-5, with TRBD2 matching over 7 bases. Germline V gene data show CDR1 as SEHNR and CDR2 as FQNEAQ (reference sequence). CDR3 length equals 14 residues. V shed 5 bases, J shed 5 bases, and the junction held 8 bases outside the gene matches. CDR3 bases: TGTGCCAGCAGCCGGGGGAATAGCGGGGAGACCCAGTACTTC. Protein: CASSRGNSGETQYF.

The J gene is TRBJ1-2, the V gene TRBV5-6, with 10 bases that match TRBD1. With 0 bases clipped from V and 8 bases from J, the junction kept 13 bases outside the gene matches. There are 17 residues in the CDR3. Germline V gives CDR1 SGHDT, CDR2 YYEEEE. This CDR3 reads CASSLVGSRQGAGGYTF. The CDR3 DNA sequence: TGTGCCAGCAGCTTGGTAGGGTCTCGACAGGGGGCAGGAGGCTACACCTTC.

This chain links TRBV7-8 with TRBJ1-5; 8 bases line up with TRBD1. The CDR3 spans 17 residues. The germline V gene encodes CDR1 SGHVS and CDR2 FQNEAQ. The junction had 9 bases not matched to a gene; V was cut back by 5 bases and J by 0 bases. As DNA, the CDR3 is TGTGCCAGCAGCCCCCAGACAGGGGCGCATAGCAATCAGCCCCAGCATTTT. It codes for CASSPQTGAHSNQPQHF.

CDR3 loop: CASRRGPERHYGYTF. The CDR3 DNA reads TGCGCCAGCAGGCGGGGGCCCGAGCGCCACTATGGCTACACCTTC. V usage is TRBV5-1 and J usage is TRBJ1-2, with a possible D match to TRBD1 (6 bases). This CDR3 is built from 15 residues. Germline CDR1 and CDR2: SGHRS and YFSETQ. With 5 bases removed from V and 3 bases from J, the gap between germline ends came to 17 bases.

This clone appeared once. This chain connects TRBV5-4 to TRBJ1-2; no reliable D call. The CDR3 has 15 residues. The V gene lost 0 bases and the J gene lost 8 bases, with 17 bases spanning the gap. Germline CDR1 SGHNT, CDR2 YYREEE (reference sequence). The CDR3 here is CASSLEDHAVRGYTF. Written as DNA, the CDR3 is TGTGCCAGCAGCTTGGAGGATCACGCCGTGCGGGGCTACACCTTC. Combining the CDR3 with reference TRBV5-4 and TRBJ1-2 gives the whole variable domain ETGVTQSPTHLIKTRGQQVTLRCSSQSGHNTVSWYQQALGQGPQFIFQYYREEENGRGNFPPRFSGLQFPNYSSELNVNALELDDSALYLCASSLEDHAVRGYTFGSGTRLTVV.

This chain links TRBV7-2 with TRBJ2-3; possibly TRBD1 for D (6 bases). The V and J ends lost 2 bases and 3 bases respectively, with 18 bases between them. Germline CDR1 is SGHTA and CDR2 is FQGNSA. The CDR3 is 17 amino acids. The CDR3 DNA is TGTGCCAGCAGCTTACGGGGTGGGGGCGCGGAAACAGATACGCAGTATTTT. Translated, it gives CASSLRGGGAETDTQYF.

The CDR3 is CASSQGQGMETQYF. CDR3 in DNA: TGTGCCAGCAGCCAGGGACAGGGGATGGAGACCCAGTACTTC. The gene calls are TRBV7-9 and TRBJ2-5; 10 bases map to TRBD1. The junction had 5 bases not matched to a gene; V was cut back by 5 bases and J by 5 bases. Per the germline V gene, CDR1 is SEHNR and CDR2 is FQNEAQ (reference sequence). The CDR3 covers 14 residues.

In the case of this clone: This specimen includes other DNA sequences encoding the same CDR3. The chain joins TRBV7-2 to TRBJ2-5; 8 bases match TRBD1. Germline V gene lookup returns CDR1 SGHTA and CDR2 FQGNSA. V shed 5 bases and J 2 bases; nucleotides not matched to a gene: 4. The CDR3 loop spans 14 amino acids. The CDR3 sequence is CASSPRTGQETQYF. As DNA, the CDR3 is TGTGCCAGCAGCCCGAGGACAGGGCAAGAGACCCAGTACTTC.

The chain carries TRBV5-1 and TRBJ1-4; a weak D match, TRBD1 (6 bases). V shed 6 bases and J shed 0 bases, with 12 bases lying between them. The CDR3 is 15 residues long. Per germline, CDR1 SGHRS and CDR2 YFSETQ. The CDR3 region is CASTQGTATNEKLFF. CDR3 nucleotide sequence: TGCGCCAGCACGCAGGGGACTGCAACTAATGAAAAACTGTTTTTT.

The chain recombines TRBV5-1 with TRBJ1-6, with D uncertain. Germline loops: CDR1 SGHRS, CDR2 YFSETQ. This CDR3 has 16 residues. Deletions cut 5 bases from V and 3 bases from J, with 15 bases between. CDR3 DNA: TGCGCCAGCAGGGCCTCAGGTTGGGACTATAATTCACCCCTCCACTTT. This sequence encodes CASRASGWDYNSPLHF. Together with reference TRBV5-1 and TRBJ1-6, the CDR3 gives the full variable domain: KAGVTQTPRYLIKTRGQQVTLSCSPISGHRSVSWYQQTPGQGLQFLFEYFSETQRNKGNFPGRFSGRQFSNSRSEMNVSTLELGDSALYLCASRASGWDYNSPLHFGNGTRLTVT.

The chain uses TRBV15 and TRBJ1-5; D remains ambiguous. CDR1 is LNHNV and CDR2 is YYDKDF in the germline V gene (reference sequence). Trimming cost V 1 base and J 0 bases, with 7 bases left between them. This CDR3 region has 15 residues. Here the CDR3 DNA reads TGTGCCACCAGCAGAGTCCCGAATAGCAATCAGCCCCAGCATTTT. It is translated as CATSRVPNSNQPQHF.

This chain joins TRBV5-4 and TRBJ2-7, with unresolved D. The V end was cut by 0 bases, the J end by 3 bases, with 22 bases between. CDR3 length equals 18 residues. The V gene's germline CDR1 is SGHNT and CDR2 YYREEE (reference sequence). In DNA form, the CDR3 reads TGTGCCAGCAGCTTGGAGTGTCTTGGGGAATACGCCTGCTACGAGCAGTACGTC. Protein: CASSLECLGEYACYEQYV.

CDR3 bases: TGTGCCAGCAGTTACGCTGCCAGGAACACTGAAGCTTTCTTT. Translation gives CASSYAARNTEAFF. The V call is TRBV6-2 or TRBV6-3, the J call TRBJ1-1; D is ambiguous. The germline CDR1 and CDR2 sequences are MNHEY and SVGEGT. Trimming took 2 bases from V and 1 from J, leaving 8 bases between them. The CDR3 contains 14 residues.

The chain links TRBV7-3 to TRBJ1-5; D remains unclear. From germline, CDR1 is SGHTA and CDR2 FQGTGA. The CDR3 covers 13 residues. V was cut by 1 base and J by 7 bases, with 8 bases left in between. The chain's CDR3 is CASSLMVGQPQHF. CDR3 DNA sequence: TGTGCCAGCAGCTTAATGGTGGGGCAGCCCCAGCATTTT.

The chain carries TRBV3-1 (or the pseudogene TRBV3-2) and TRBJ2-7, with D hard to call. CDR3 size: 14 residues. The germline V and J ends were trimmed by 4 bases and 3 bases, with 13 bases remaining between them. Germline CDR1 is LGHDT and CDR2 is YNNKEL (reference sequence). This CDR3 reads CASSPPKGFYEQYV. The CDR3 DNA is TGTGCCAGCAGCCCCCCCAAAGGGTTCTACGAGCAGTACGTC.

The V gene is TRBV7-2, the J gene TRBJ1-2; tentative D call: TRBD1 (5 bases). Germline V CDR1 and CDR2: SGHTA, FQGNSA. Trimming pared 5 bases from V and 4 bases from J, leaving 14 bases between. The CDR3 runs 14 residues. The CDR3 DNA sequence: TGTGCCAGCAGCCCCAATGGGGGTGCCTATGGCTACACCTTC. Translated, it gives CASSPNGGAYGYTF.

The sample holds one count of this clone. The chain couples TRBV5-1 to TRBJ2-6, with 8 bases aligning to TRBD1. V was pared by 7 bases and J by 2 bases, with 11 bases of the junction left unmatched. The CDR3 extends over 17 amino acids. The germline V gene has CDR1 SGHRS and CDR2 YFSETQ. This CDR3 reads CASGLGTGSPGANVLTF. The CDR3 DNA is TGCGCCAGCGGATTGGGGACAGGTTCTCCTGGGGCCAACGTCCTGACTTTC.

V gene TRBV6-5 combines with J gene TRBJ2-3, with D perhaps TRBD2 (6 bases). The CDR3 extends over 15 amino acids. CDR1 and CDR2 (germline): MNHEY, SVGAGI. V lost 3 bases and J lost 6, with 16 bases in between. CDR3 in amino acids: CASSYLSLAADTQYF. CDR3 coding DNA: TGTGCCAGCAGTTATCTGTCACTAGCAGCTGATACGCAGTATTTT.